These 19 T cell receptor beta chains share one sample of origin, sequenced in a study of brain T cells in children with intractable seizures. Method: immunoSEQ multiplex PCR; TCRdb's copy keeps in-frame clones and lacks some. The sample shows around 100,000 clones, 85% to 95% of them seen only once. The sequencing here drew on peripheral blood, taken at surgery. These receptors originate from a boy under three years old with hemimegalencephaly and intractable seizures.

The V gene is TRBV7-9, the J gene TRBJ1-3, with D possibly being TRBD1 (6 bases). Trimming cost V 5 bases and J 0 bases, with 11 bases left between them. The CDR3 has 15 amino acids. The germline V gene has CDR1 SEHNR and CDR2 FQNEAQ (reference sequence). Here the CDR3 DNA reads TGTGCCAGCAGCCCAGGGACAAACTCTGGAAACACCATATATTTT. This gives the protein CASSPGTNSGNTIYF.

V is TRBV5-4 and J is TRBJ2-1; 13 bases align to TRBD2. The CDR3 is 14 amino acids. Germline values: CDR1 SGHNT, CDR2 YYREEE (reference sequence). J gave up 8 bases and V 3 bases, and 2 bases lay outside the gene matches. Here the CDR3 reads CASSWTSGSDEQFF. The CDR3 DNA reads TGTGCCAGCAGCTGGACTAGCGGGAGCGATGAGCAGTTCTTC.

The CDR3 sequence is CASSVVPLREQYF. CDR3 in DNA: TGTGCCAGCAGCGTAGTCCCCCTGAGGGAGCAGTACTTC. This chain connects TRBV9 to TRBJ2-7; D gene unclear. Trimming took off 0 bases at V and 7 bases at J, with 11 bases between the two ends. Germline CDR1 reads SGDLS; CDR2 reads YYNGEE. This CDR3 spans 13 amino acids.

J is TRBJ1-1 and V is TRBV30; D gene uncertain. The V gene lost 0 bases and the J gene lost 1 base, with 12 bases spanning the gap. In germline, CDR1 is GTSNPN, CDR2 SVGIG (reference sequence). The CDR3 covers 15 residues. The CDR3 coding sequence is TGTGCCTGGAGTGTACGAGCGGGGTGGAACACTGAAGCTTTCTTT. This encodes CAWSVRAGWNTEAFF.

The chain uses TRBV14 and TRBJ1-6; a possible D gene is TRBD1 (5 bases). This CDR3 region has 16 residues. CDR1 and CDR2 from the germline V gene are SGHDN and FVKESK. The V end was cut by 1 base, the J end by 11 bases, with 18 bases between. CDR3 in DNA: TGTGCCAGCAGCCAAGTGGGGGATCCCGTAGCAGCACCCCTCCACTTT. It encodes CASSQVGDPVAAPLHF.

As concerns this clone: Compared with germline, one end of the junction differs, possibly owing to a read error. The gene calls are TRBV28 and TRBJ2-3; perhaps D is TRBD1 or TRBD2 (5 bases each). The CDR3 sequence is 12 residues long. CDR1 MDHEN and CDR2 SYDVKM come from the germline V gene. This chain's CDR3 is CASSTSRDPPAF. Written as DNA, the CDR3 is TGTGCCAGCAGCACCAGCAGGGACCCGCCGGCTTTT.

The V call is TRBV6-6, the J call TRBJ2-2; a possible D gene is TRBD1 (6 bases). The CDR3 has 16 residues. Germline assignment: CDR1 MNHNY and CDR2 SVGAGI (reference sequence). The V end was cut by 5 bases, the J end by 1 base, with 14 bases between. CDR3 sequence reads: CASSLSRGQNTGELFF. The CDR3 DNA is TGTGCCAGCAGTCTCAGCCGGGGACAGAACACCGGGGAGCTGTTTTTT.

DNA of the CDR3: TGTGCCAGCGGAGGCCGGGGTCTGACGGGTACGCAGTATTTT. Amino acid sequence: CASGGRGLTGTQYF. V is TRBV6-5 and J is TRBJ2-3; possible D gene TRBD2, 5 bases. V lost 8 bases and J lost 8, with 20 bases in between. The CDR3 runs 14 residues. CDR1 and CDR2 from the germline V gene are MNHEY and SVGAGI.

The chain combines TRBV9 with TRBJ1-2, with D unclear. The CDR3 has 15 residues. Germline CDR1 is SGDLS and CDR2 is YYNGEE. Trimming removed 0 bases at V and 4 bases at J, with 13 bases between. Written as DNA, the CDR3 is TGTGCCAGCAGCGTAGGTGGTGCTCAGAGCTATGGCTACACCTTC. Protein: CASSVGGAQSYGYTF. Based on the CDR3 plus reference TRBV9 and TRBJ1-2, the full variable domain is DSGVTQTPKHLITATGQRVTLRCSPRSGDLSVYWYQQSLDQGLQFLIQYYNGEERAKGNILERFSAQQFPDLHSELNLSSLELGDSALYFCASSVGGAQSYGYTFGSGTRLTVV.

CDR3 in DNA: TGTGCCACCGCGGGGGACAGGGTCTTCTACGAGCAGTACTTC. Amino acids: CATAGDRVFYEQYF. The chain carries TRBV10-3 and TRBJ2-7, with 9 positions matching TRBD1. V was clipped by 10 bases and J by 3 bases; unmatched bases: 10. The CDR3 length is 14 residues. Germline-derived CDR1 and CDR2 are ENHRY and SYGVKD.

In nucleotides, the CDR3 is TGTGCCAGCAGCTTAGAAGGGCTAGCTTACAATGAGCAGTTCTTC. Its translation: CASSLEGLAYNEQFF. The rearrangement joins TRBV11-3 to TRBJ2-1, with a weak D call TRBD2 (5 bases). Germline V gene sequence: CDR1 SGHNT, CDR2 YENEEA. The CDR3 has 15 residues. V dropped 0 bases and J dropped 4 bases, with 10 bases sitting between them.

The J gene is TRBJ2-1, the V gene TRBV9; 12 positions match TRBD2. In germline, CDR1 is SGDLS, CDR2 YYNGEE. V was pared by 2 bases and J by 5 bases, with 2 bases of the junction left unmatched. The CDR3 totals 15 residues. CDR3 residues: CASSVLAGGHNEQFF. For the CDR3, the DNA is TGTGCCAGCAGCGTTCTAGCGGGAGGGCACAATGAGCAGTTCTTC.

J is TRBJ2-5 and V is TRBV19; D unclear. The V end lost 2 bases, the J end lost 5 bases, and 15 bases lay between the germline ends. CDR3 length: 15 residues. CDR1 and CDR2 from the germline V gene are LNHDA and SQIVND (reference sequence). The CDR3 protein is CASSISLPQNETQYF. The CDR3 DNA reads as TGTGCCAGTAGTATAAGCCTCCCGCAAAACGAGACCCAGTACTTC.

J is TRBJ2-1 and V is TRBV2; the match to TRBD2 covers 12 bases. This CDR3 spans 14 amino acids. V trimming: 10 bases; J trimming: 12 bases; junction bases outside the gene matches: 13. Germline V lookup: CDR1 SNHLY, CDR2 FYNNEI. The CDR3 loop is CAITSGRRSEGQFF. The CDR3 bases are TGTGCCATAACTAGCGGGAGGAGGTCGGAGGGGCAGTTCTTC.

The DNA for the CDR3 is TGCGCCAGCAGCTTGGGGTGGGGGCAGCCCGCCTACGAGCAGTACTTC. Translated, it gives CASSLGWGQPAYEQYF. This rearrangement joins TRBV5-1 to TRBJ2-7; weak D call: TRBD1 (6 bases). The CDR3 has 16 residues. Trimming pared 0 bases from V and 2 bases from J, leaving 15 bases between. Germline loops: CDR1 SGHRS, CDR2 YFSETQ. Looking up the rest from reference TRBV5-1 and TRBJ2-7 gives the full variable domain: KAGVTQTPRYLIKTRGQQVTLSCSPISGHRSVSWYQQTPGQGLQFLFEYFSETQRNKGNFPGRFSGRQFSNSRSEMNVSTLELGDSALYLCASSLGWGQPAYEQYFGPGTRLTVT.

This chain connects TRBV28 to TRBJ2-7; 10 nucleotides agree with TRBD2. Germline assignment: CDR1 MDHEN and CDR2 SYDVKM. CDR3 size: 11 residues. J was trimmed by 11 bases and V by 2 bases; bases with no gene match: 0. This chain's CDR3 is CASSLTSGKYF. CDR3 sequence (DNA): TGTGCCAGCAGTTTAACTAGCGGGAAGTACTTC.

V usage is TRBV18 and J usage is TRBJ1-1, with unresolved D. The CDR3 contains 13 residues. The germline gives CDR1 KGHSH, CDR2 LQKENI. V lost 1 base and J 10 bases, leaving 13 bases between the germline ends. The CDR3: CASSPRRAGGAFF. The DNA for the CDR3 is TGTGCCAGCTCACCACGCCGGGCTGGCGGAGCTTTCTTT.

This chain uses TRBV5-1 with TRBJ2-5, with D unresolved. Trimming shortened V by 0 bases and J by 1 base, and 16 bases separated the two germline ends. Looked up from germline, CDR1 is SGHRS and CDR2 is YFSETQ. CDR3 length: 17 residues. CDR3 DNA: TGCGCCAGCAGCTTGGGCCTGTTACAGAACAGCCAAGAGACCCAGTACTTC. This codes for CASSLGLLQNSQETQYF.

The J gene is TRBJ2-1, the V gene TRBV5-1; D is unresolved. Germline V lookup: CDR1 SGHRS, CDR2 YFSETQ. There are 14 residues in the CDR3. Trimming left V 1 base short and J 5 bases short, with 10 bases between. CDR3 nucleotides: TGCGCCAGCAGCTTGAGGCAACGGGACAATGAGCAGTTCTTC. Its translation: CASSLRQRDNEQFF.